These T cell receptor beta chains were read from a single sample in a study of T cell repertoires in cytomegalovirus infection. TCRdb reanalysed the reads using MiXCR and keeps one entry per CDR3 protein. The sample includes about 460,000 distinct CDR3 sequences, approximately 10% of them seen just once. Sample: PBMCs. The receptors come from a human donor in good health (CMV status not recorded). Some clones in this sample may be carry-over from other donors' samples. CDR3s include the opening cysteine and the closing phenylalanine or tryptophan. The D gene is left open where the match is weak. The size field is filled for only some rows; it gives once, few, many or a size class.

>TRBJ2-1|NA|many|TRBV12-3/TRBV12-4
CASGSSYNEQFF
TGTGCCAGCGGGAGCTCCTACAATGAGCAGTTCTTC
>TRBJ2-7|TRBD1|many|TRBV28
CAVWTGGNSYEQYF
TGTGCCGTCTGGACAGGGGGCAACTCCTACGAGCAGTACTTC
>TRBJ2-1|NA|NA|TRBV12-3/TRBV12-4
CASSLRWEQFF
TGTGCCAGCAGTTTAAGGTGGGAGCAGTTCTTC
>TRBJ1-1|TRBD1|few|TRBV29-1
CSGGQGRTEAFF
TGCAGCGGTGGACAGGGGAGGACTGAAGCTTTCTTT
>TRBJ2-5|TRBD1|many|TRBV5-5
CASSLAWDRQETQYF
TGTGCCAGCAGCTTGGCCTGGGACAGACAAGAGACCCAGTACTTC
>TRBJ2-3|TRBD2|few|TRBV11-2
CASRWRASGLAVTDTQYF
TGTGCCAGCAGGTGGAGGGCAAGCGGACTAGCGGTCACAGATACGCAGTATTTT
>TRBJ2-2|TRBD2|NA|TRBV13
CASSTGLVVGELFF
TGTGCCAGCAGCACGGGACTAGTAGTCGGGGAGCTGTTTTTT
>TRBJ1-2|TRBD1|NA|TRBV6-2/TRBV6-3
CASRYAGTGDGYTF
TGTGCCAGCAGATACGCTGGGACAGGGGATGGCTACACCTTC
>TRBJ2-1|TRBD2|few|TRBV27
CASSSLREGREQFF
TGTGCCAGCAGTTCTCTCCGGGAGGGCCGTGAGCAGTTCTTC
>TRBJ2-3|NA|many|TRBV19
CASSESGDTQYF
TGTGCCAGTAGTGAGTCCGGTGATACGCAGTATTTT
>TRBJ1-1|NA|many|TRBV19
CASSIVGRGNEAFF
TGTGCCAGTAGTATAGTAGGCAGGGGAAATGAAGCTTTCTTT
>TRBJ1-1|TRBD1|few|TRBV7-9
CASSSGTGGFTEAFF
TGTGCCAGCAGCTCCGGGACAGGGGGCTTCACTGAAGCTTTCTTT
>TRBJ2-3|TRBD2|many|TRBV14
CASSQWLASGTSTDTQYF
TGTGCCAGCAGCCAATGGTTAGCGAGCGGGACTAGCACAGATACGCAGTATTTT
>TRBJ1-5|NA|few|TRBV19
CASSIVGRVISQPQHF
TGTGCCAGTAGTATAGTGGGCAGGGTTATATCTCAGCCCCAGCATTTT
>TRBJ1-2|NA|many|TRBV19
CASSVTGTTNYGYTF
TGTGCCAGTAGTGTGACCGGGACAACTAACTATGGCTACACCTTC
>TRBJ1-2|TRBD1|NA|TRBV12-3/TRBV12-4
CASSPGTGAGYYGYTF
TGTGCCAGCAGTCCCGGGACAGGTGCGGGGTACTATGGCTACACCTTC